These 21 T cell receptor beta chains came from one sample sequenced in a study of regulatory T cells in long-lasting Graves disease. Time point given: persistent/refractory GD, antithyroid drugs over 5 years with positive TRAb. PBMC-derived RNA was used for the TCR library. TCR beta libraries were built with iRepertoire HTBI primers and Arm-PCR of CDR3 regions. TCRdb re-called the multiplex PCR reads with MiXCR, one entry per CDR3 protein. Among 600,000 to 800,000 distinct CDR3 sequences listed, approximately 31% were seen once. Sequences were derived from peripheral blood mononuclear cells (PBMCs), sampled when the disease was refractory, from a patient treated with antithyroid drugs. All receptors come from a female donor with Graves disease.

Concerning this clonotype itself: A much larger clone is a single base away; this may be a read error. CDR3 sequence: CASNTSGSGSPLHF. CDR3 bases: TGTGCCAGCAACACCTCAGGGAGCGGTTCACCCCTCCACTTT. This sequence joins TRBV28 and TRBJ1-6; TRBD1 is a possible D gene (5 bases). The V gene's germline CDR1 is MDHEN and CDR2 SYDVKM. V was shortened by 7 bases and J by 9 bases, with 16 bases between the two germline ends. This CDR3 spans 14 amino acids.

V usage is TRBV29-1 and J usage is TRBJ1-1; D remains unclear. Trimming removed 6 bases at V and 2 bases at J, with 16 bases between. The CDR3 is 14 amino acids. Germline values: CDR1 SQVTM, CDR2 ANQGSEA. CDR3 sequence: CSVSRLLTNTEAFF. The CDR3 DNA follows: TGCAGCGTATCCAGATTGTTAACTAACACTGAAGCTTTCTTT.

The J gene is TRBJ1-5, the V gene TRBV19, with D uncertain. This CDR3 is built from 13 residues. Per germline, CDR1 LNHDA and CDR2 SQIVND (reference sequence). Trimming stripped 3 bases from V and 7 bases from J, with 10 bases between. As DNA, the CDR3 is TGTGCCAGTAGTATGGAGTGGGGACAGCCCCAGCATTTT. This codes for CASSMEWGQPQHF.

The chain uses TRBV12-3 or TRBV12-4 and TRBJ1-5; D perhaps matches TRBD1 (6 bases). Trimming shortened V by 7 bases and J by 2 bases, and 30 bases separated the two germline ends. The CDR3 has 20 amino acids. This CDR3 reads CASTSYLGGRGDVGNQPQHF. For the CDR3, the DNA is TGTGCCAGCACCTCTTACTTAGGGGGGAGGGGCGACGTTGGCAATCAGCCCCAGCATTTT.

Many counts were recorded for this clonotype. The chain links TRBV11-2 to TRBJ2-2; D unresolved. CDR3 length equals 12 residues. Germline V gives CDR1 SGHAT, CDR2 FQNNGV. Trimming removed 2 bases from V and 11 bases from J, with 9 bases in between. This chain's CDR3 is CASSLRVGELFF. Here the CDR3 DNA reads TGTGCCAGCAGCTTACGAGTAGGAGAGCTGTTTTTT.

The rearrangement joins TRBV7-9 to TRBJ1-1, with unresolved D. V lost 7 bases to trimming and J lost 1 base, with 13 bases between them. The CDR3 has 14 amino acids. Germline loops: CDR1 SEHNR, CDR2 FQNEAQ (reference sequence). CDR3 bases: TGTGCCAGCACCCTGGGTCTTTCGAACACTGAAGCTTTCTTT. Translating it yields CASTLGLSNTEAFF.

This clonotype was detected ten times or more. V gene TRBV11-2 combines with J gene TRBJ1-2; maybe TRBD1 (5 bases). The CDR3 covers 14 residues. Trimming cost V 4 bases and J 6 bases, with 15 bases left between them. In germline, CDR1 is SGHAT, CDR2 FQNNGV. The DNA for the CDR3 is TGTGCCAGCAGCTCTATTGGGGGGTTCGATGGCTACACCTTC. It encodes CASSSIGGFDGYTF.

This clonotype was observed a few times. The J gene is TRBJ1-1, the V gene TRBV30; D might be TRBD1 (6 bases). The CDR3 contains 13 residues. The germline V and J ends were trimmed by 4 bases and 1 base, with 10 bases remaining between them. Germline CDR1 and CDR2: GTSNPN and SVGIG (reference sequence). CDR3 nucleotide sequence: TGTGCCTGGAACGGGGGCACGAACACTGAAGCTTTCTTT. Amino acids: CAWNGGTNTEAFF.

This clonotype was seen more than once but under ten times. The V call is TRBV6-1, the J call TRBJ1-5; D is perhaps TRBD1 (5 bases). V dropped 6 bases and J dropped 5 bases, with 14 bases sitting between them. The CDR3 is 14 residues long. CDR1 is MNHNS, CDR2 SASEGT, per germline. The CDR3 loop reads CASRGPRGDQPQHF. DNA of the CDR3: TGTGCCAGCAGAGGACCCAGAGGGGATCAGCCCCAGCATTTT.

The chain links TRBV19 to TRBJ1-1; TRBD1 is a possible D gene (6 bases). The CDR3 has 18 amino acids. V was clipped by 4 bases and J by 2 bases, with 23 bases between them. From germline, CDR1 is LNHDA and CDR2 SQIVND (reference sequence). CDR3 loop: CASSRLSARRQDNTEAFF. The CDR3 nucleotides read TGTGCCAGTAGTAGACTCTCCGCAAGAAGACAGGATAACACTGAAGCTTTCTTT.

V is TRBV29-1 and J is TRBJ2-2; 13 bases are a match to TRBD2. CDR3 length equals 14 residues. Unmatched junction bases numbered 0, after V lost 4 bases and J lost 4 bases. The germline CDR1 and CDR2 sequences are SQVTM and ANQGSEA. Written as DNA, the CDR3 is TGCAGCGTTGGGACTAGCGGGAGCACCGGGGAGCTGTTTTTT. It codes for CSVGTSGSTGELFF.

This clonotype was seen a handful of times. V gene TRBV20-1 combines with J gene TRBJ2-7, with D perhaps TRBD2 (5 bases). This CDR3 comprises 17 residues. Germline-derived CDR1 and CDR2 are DFQATT and SNEGSKA (reference sequence). V was trimmed by 0 bases and J by 6 bases, leaving 24 bases between them. CDR3 nucleotide sequence: TGCAGTGCTAGAGACCCGGACGGAGGACCGTCCCCCCGCGAGCAGTACTTC. Its protein is CSARDPDGGPSPREQYF.

This clonotype appeared many times. J is TRBJ1-2 and V is TRBV27; weak D call: TRBD1 (6 bases). Trimming removed 7 bases from V and 7 bases from J, with 19 bases in between. This CDR3 region has 14 residues. Germline-derived CDR1 and CDR2 are MNHEY and SMNVEV (reference sequence). CDR3 nucleotide sequence: TGTGCCAGCACCTCACGGGGGGGCGCGAGTGGCTACACCTTC. Residues: CASTSRGGASGYTF.

V is TRBV3-1 and J is TRBJ2-1; 10 nucleotides line up with TRBD2. This CDR3 has 17 amino acids. Germline V CDR1 and CDR2: LGHDT, YNNKEL (reference sequence). J was trimmed by 2 bases and V by 1 base; bases with no gene match: 5. This CDR3 reads CASSQGSGLAAYNEQFF. The CDR3 region has the DNA TGTGCCAGCAGCCAAGGATCCGGACTAGCGGCCTACAATGAGCAGTTCTTC.

This clonotype was picked up one time. V and J are TRBV20-1 and TRBJ1-1; D possibly corresponds to TRBD1 (6 bases). The germline CDR1 and CDR2 sequences are DFQATT and SNEGSKA (reference sequence). Trimming pared 3 bases from V and 8 bases from J, leaving 16 bases between. This CDR3 is built from 13 residues. The CDR3 here is CSASPGGPIEAFF. The DNA for the CDR3 is TGCAGTGCTAGTCCGGGGGGGCCCATCGAAGCTTTCTTT.

Many counts were recorded for this clonotype. The rearrangement uses TRBV27 and TRBJ1-1; D ambiguous. This CDR3 is built from 16 residues. CDR1 MNHEY and CDR2 SMNVEV come from the germline V gene (reference sequence). V was trimmed by 2 bases and J by 1 base, leaving 14 bases between them. The CDR3 spells CASSLRRGGRNTEAFF. For the CDR3, the DNA is TGTGCCAGCAGTTTAAGGCGGGGAGGTAGGAACACTGAAGCTTTCTTT.

This clonotype was observed a handful of times. The chain recombines TRBV6-1 with TRBJ1-5, with D perhaps TRBD1 (6 bases). This CDR3 has 17 residues. The V gene lost 2 bases and the J gene lost 6 bases, with 20 bases spanning the gap. The germline CDR1 and CDR2 sequences are MNHNS and SASEGT. The CDR3 nucleotides are TGTGCCAGCAGTGAAATCGGAGGAGGGGGATCGGTTCAGCCCCAGCATTTT. It translates to CASSEIGGGGSVQPQHF.

The chain links TRBV24-1 to TRBJ2-2; the D gene is possibly TRBD2 (5 bases). In germline, CDR1 is KGHDR, CDR2 SFDVKD. This CDR3 has 13 residues. Trimming pared 4 bases from V and 6 bases from J, leaving 8 bases between. In DNA, the CDR3 is TGTGCCACCAGTGAGGACGGGGCCGGGGAGCTGTTTTTT. It specifies CATSEDGAGELFF.

This clonotype was observed a handful of times. This rearrangement joins TRBV29-1 to TRBJ1-2; no reliable D call. Deletions cut 6 bases from V and 4 bases from J, with 12 bases between. CDR1 and CDR2 from the germline V gene are SQVTM and ANQGSEA. The CDR3 runs 12 residues. DNA of the CDR3: TGCAGCGTGGCGGTATCGGTCTATGGCTACACCTTC. This translates into CSVAVSVYGYTF.

V and J are TRBV28 and TRBJ1-5; D gene unclear. The V gene lost 6 bases and the J gene lost 5 bases, with 11 bases spanning the gap. The CDR3 length is 13 residues. CDR1 is MDHEN, CDR2 SYDVKM, per germline. The CDR3 coding sequence is TGTGCCAGCAGCCGAACCCTGGATCAGCCCCAGCATTTT. Translating it yields CASSRTLDQPQHF.

This clonotype appeared a few times. The V gene is TRBV30, the J gene TRBJ2-7; no reliable D call. The CDR3 totals 14 residues. Germline CDR1 reads GTSNPN; CDR2 reads SVGIG (reference sequence). The V gene lost 2 bases and the J gene lost 0 bases, with 11 bases spanning the gap. DNA for the CDR3: TGTGCCTGGAGTCGGAGCAGGAGCTCCTACGAGCAGTACTTC. Translating gives CAWSRSRSSYEQYF.